This T cell receptor beta chain was recovered during a study of shared clonotypes between healthy human individuals. Study outcomes and limitations: Large sequencing depth failed to make sorted-subset sequencing complete, rarefaction showed.

A note on this clone: The antigen is not known.

Germline loops: CDR1 SGHTA, CDR2 FQGNSA. The CDR3 loop spans 14 amino acids. V lost 5 bases to trimming and J lost 10 bases; unmatched junction nucleotides: 10. In the original processing: ImmunoSEQ output lacked quality scores and full-length reads, limiting matched filtering. Method: immunoSEQ multiplex PCR; TCRdb's copy keeps in-frame clones and lacks some. The DNA gave D and trimming, while V, J and clone size come from that table. This repertoire shows 950,000 to 1,200,000 clones, about 80% found once; its top ten account for about 0.89%. A CD45RA-negative memory subset and a CD45RA+ naive subset were separated from the CD4+ cells.

The sequencing sample was made of memory CD4+ T cells from PBMCs. Stated subset: CD45RA-negative fraction. This rearrangement joins TRBV7-2 to TRBJ2-1; 8 bases fit TRBD1. This TCR came from a man aged 18 to 29 in good health. Some clones in this sample may be carry-over from other donors' samples. The CDR3 sequence: CASSLTTGEFEQFF. The CDR3 bases are TGTGCCAGCAGCCTTACGACAGGGGAATTCGAGCAGTTCTTC.